The 3 T cell receptor beta chains below were found in one sample sequenced in a study of Graves' ophthalmopathy and Graves' hyperthyroidism. CDR3 regions of TCR beta were amplified from RNA transcripts. An opening RT-PCR round employed HTBI primers and preceded a second-round multiplex PCR. TCRdb used MiXCR to reprocess the multiplex PCR reads, holding one entry per CDR3 protein. Of a few hundred thousand distinct CDR3 sequences in the sample, approximately 17% were seen once. Sequenced: peripheral blood. The receptor set was obtained from an adult woman with stable Graves' hyperthyroidism.

This clonotype appeared many times. J is TRBJ2-5 and V is TRBV30; D possibly matches TRBD1 or TRBD2 (5 bases each). Germline CDR1 GTSNPN, CDR2 SVGIG (reference sequence). Trimming left V 0 bases short and J 4 bases short, with 12 bases between. The CDR3 consists of 14 residues. The CDR3 DNA is TGTGCCTGGAGTGTACGACAGAGGGGAGAGACCCAGTACTTC. Translation: CAWSVRQRGETQYF. Full variable domain (rest looked up from reference TRBV30 and TRBJ2-5): SQTIHQWPATLVQPVGSPLSLECTVEGTSNPNLYWYRQAAGRGLQLLFYSVGIGQISSEVPQNLSASRPQDRQFILSSKKLLLSDSGFYLCAWSVRQRGETQYFGPGTRLLVL.

This clonotype was found many times. The chain has TRBV10-3 and TRBJ1-2; D perhaps matches TRBD1 (5 bases). This CDR3 has 14 residues. The germline V and J ends were trimmed by 2 bases and 6 bases, with 13 bases remaining between them. CDR1 and CDR2 (germline): ENHRY, SYGVKD. The CDR3 sequence: CAISEEWSGNGYTF. The CDR3 region has the DNA TGTGCCATCAGTGAGGAGTGGTCAGGGAATGGCTACACCTTC.

The rearrangement joins TRBV5-1 to TRBJ2-5; either TRBD1 or TRBD2 may fit D (6 bases each). This CDR3 comprises 15 residues. Looked up from germline, CDR1 is SGHRS and CDR2 is YFSETQ. Trimming shortened V by 9 bases and J by 4 bases, and 22 bases separated the two germline ends. The CDR3, as DNA: TGCGCCACCCACGTCGGGACACCGGAGGGAGAGACCCAGTACTTC. Amino acid sequence: CATHVGTPEGETQYF. Variable domain in full (rest from reference TRBV5-1 and TRBJ2-5): KAGVTQTPRYLIKTRGQQVTLSCSPISGHRSVSWYQQTPGQGLQFLFEYFSETQRNKGNFPGRFSGRQFSNSRSEMNVSTLELGDSALYLCATHVGTPEGETQYFGPGTRLLVL.